The 13 T cell receptor beta chains given below trace back to one sample, sequenced in a study of graft-versus-host responses after intestinal transplantation. These TCRs are of unknown antigen specificity. The table came from immunoSEQ multiplex PCR; TCRdb's copy has only in-frame clones and leaves some out. The sample has roughly 25,000 clones; almost 85% are singletons. The specimen comprised unstimulated CD8+ T cells sorted from spleen or lymph node cells, sampled before transplant. These receptors all come from a human donor who was the organ donor for an intestinal transplant.

This sequence joins TRBV7-6 and TRBJ2-7, with D possibly being TRBD2 (6 bases). The CDR3 loop spans 14 amino acids. CDR1 is SGHVS and CDR2 is FNYEAQ in the germline V gene. Trimming took 2 bases from V and 5 from J, leaving 13 bases between them. DNA of the CDR3: TGTGCCAGCAGCTTAAACTGGGGGGAGGACGAGCAGTACTTC. It is translated as CASSLNWGEDEQYF.

This rearrangement joins TRBV19 to TRBJ1-2; a possible D gene is TRBD1 (6 bases). Germline assignment: CDR1 LNHDA and CDR2 SQIVND (reference sequence). The CDR3 runs to 14 residues. V was shortened by 3 bases and J by 5 bases, with 13 bases between the two germline ends. The CDR3 DNA follows: TGTGCCAGTAGTATTTTTCTGGGGGCTTATGGCTACACCTTC. Translating gives CASSIFLGAYGYTF.

The chain carries TRBV10-2 and TRBJ2-7; unclear D gene. From germline, CDR1 is WSHSY and CDR2 SAAADI. The CDR3 is made up of 11 amino acids. Trimming stripped 4 bases from V and 2 bases from J, with 3 bases between. The chain's CDR3 is CASSVPYEQYF. CDR3 DNA sequence: TGCGCCAGCAGTGTCCCCTACGAGCAGTACTTC.

This rearrangement joins TRBV19 to TRBJ1-5; D unresolved. V was shortened by 2 bases and J by 5 bases, with 16 bases between the two germline ends. In germline, CDR1 is LNHDA, CDR2 SQIVND (reference sequence). This CDR3 spans 16 amino acids. The CDR3: CASSINGGLGHQPQHF. The CDR3 coding sequence is TGTGCCAGTAGTATAAATGGAGGGCTAGGTCATCAGCCCCAGCATTTT.

The chain is built from TRBV2 and TRBJ2-3, with 9 positions matching TRBD1. Germline CDR1 SNHLY, CDR2 FYNNEI. This CDR3 comprises 16 residues. Germline trimming cut 1 base from V and 0 bases from J; bases unmatched to any gene: 2. In DNA, the CDR3 is TGTGCCAGCAGTGAAGGACAGGGGGGGAGCACAGATACGCAGTATTTT. The encoded protein is CASSEGQGGSTDTQYF. Supplemented by reference TRBV2 and TRBJ2-3, the full variable domain reads EPEVTQTPSHQVTQMGQEVILRCVPISNHLYFYWYRQILGQKVEFLVSFYNNEISEKSEIFDDQFSVERPDGSNFTLKIRSTKLEDSAMYFCASSEGQGGSTDTQYFGPGTRLTVL.

This chain joins TRBV4-3 and TRBJ2-2; the match to TRBD2 covers 7 bases. This CDR3 is built from 15 residues. Germline V gene data show CDR1 as LGHNA and CDR2 as YSLEER. The trim removed 3 bases at V and 7 bases at J, leaving 8 bases unmatched. The CDR3: CASSQRLAKYGELFF. CDR3 sequence (DNA): TGCGCCAGCAGCCAGAGACTAGCCAAATACGGGGAGCTGTTTTTT.

This chain joins TRBV4-1 and TRBJ2-1, with TRBD2 matching 11 bases. J lost 8 bases, V lost 2 bases, and 11 bases had no gene match. Germline V gene data show CDR1 as MGHRA and CDR2 as YSYEKL. This CDR3 is 17 amino acids long. As DNA, the CDR3 is TGCGCCAGCAGCCAACTTGTAGCGGGAGGGCCGGGGGATGAGCAGTTCTTC. Its translation is CASSQLVAGGPGDEQFF.

The rearrangement uses TRBV11-2 and TRBJ1-2; TRBD1 matches at 7 bases. Trimming cost V 5 bases and J 4 bases; bases outside gene matches: 10. Looked up from germline, CDR1 is SGHAT and CDR2 is FQNNGV. The CDR3 has 15 residues. In DNA, the CDR3 is TGTGCCAGCAGCACTAAACCCGGGACAGTCTATGGCTACACCTTC. Translated: CASSTKPGTVYGYTF.

The rearrangement links TRBV9 to TRBJ2-1, with D perhaps TRBD1 or TRBD2 (5 bases each). The CDR3 runs to 15 residues. V lost 0 bases and J lost 0, with 7 bases in between. CDR1 SGDLS and CDR2 YYNGEE come from the germline V gene. The CDR3 is CASSVAGASYNEQFF. The CDR3 DNA follows: TGTGCCAGCAGCGTAGCCGGGGCCTCCTACAATGAGCAGTTCTTC. Variable domain in full (rest from reference TRBV9 and TRBJ2-1): DSGVTQTPKHLITATGQRVTLRCSPRSGDLSVYWYQQSLDQGLQFLIQYYNGEERAKGNILERFSAQQFPDLHSELNLSSLELGDSALYFCASSVAGASYNEQFFGPGTRLTVL.

The V and J genes are TRBV13 and TRBJ1-1; the D gene is possibly TRBD1 (6 bases). V lost 5 bases and J 2 bases, leaving 15 bases between the germline ends. Per germline, CDR1 PRHDT and CDR2 FYEKMQ (reference sequence). This CDR3 has 15 residues. CDR3 sequence (DNA): TGTGCCAGCAGCATCCGGACAGCGACAAACACTGAAGCTTTCTTT. It is translated as CASSIRTATNTEAFF.

The genes are TRBV2 and TRBJ2-4, with 13 bases aligning to TRBD2. Germline assignment: CDR1 SNHLY and CDR2 FYNNEI. This CDR3 comprises 16 residues. The J segment lost 6 bases and the V segment lost 3 bases, leaving 5 bases of the junction unmatched. CDR3 loop: CASSDLLAGGPNIQYF. The CDR3 nucleotides are TGTGCCAGCAGTGATCTACTAGCGGGGGGGCCAAACATTCAGTACTTC. The full variable domain, rest sourced from reference TRBV2 and TRBJ2-4, is EPEVTQTPSHQVTQMGQEVILRCVPISNHLYFYWYRQILGQKVEFLVSFYNNEISEKSEIFDDQFSVERPDGSNFTLKIRSTKLEDSAMYFCASSDLLAGGPNIQYFGAGTRLSVL.

This clone was observed a handful of times. The chain uses TRBV2 and TRBJ1-2, with D uncertain. This CDR3 is 10 amino acids long. The germline CDR1 and CDR2 sequences are SNHLY and FYNNEI. The CDR3 DNA reads TGTGCAACCCGTGTCAATGGCTACACCTTC. It yields the protein CATRVNGYTF.

Written as DNA, the CDR3 is TGTGCCAGCAGCCGACTAGCGGGGGGCTACACAGATACGCAGTATTTT. Translated, it gives CASSRLAGGYTDTQYF. V is TRBV9 and J is TRBJ2-3, with 13 nucleotides matching TRBD2. The germline CDR1 and CDR2 sequences are SGDLS and YYNGEE. Trimming removed 4 bases from V and 2 bases from J; junction bases left unmatched: 4. This CDR3 is 16 amino acids long. Filled out from reference TRBV9 and TRBJ2-3, the complete variable domain reads DSGVTQTPKHLITATGQRVTLRCSPRSGDLSVYWYQQSLDQGLQFLIQYYNGEERAKGNILERFSAQQFPDLHSELNLSSLELGDSALYFCASSRLAGGYTDTQYFGPGTRLTVL.